This T cell receptor beta chain appears in the sequencing data of a study of response to subunit inactivated influenza vaccine. Study-wide results and caveats: Few new T cells, the authors suggested, are recruited by each seasonal influenza vaccination.

TCRdb passed the RT-PCR reads through MiXCR, listing each CDR3 protein once. Of about 780,000 distinct CDR3 sequences listed, around 18% are singletons. The germline V gene encodes CDR1 SGHTA and CDR2 FQGNSA. V dropped 1 base and J dropped 0 bases, with 10 bases sitting between them. The CDR3 runs to 15 residues. This clonotype was recorded a few times. The antigen remains unidentified. Sequenced here: PBMCs from blood, sampled 5 days after vaccination. This receptor was identified in a man aged 50 or older who received an inactivated influenza vaccine. V gene TRBV7-2 combines with J gene TRBJ2-7; D unclear. The CDR3 is CASSLGSQISYEQYF. DNA of the CDR3: TGTGCCAGCAGCTTAGGCAGCCAAATCTCCTACGAGCAGTACTTC. Complete variable domain (other parts from reference TRBV7-2 and TRBJ2-7): GAGVSQSPSNKVTEKGKDVELRCDPISGHTALYWYRQSLGQGLEFLIYFQGNSAPDKSGLPSDRFSAERTGGSVSTLTIQRTQQEDSAVYLCASSLGSQISYEQYFGPGTRLTVT.